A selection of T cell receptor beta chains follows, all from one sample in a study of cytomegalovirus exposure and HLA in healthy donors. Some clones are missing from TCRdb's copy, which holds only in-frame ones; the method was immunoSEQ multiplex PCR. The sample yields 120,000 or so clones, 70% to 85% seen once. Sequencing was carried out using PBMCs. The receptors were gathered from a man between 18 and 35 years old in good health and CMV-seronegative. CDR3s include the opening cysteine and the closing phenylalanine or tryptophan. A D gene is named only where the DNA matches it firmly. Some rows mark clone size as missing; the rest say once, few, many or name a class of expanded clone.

CDR3nt: TGCGCCAGCAGCGAGGGACTAGCGATCTACAATGAGCAGTTCTTC
CDR3aa: CASSEGLAIYNEQFF
v_gene: TRBV5-1
j_gene: TRBJ2-1
abundance: .
d_gene: TRBD2

CDR3nt: TGCGCCAGCAGCCCAAATACAGGGGAAGAGACCCAGTACTTC
CDR3aa: CASSPNTGEETQYF
v_gene: TRBV5-1
j_gene: TRBJ2-5
abundance: .
d_gene: TRBD1

CDR3nt: TGTGCCAGCAGTAACCGAGGGGGCGCGAATCAGCCCCAGCATTTT
CDR3aa: CASSNRGGANQPQHF
v_gene: TRBV6-5
j_gene: TRBJ1-5
abundance: .
d_gene: TRBD1

CDR3nt: TGTGCCAGTAGTACGGCGGCCCAAGAGACCCAGTACTTC
CDR3aa: CASSTAAQETQYF
v_gene: TRBV19
j_gene: TRBJ2-5
abundance: .
d_gene: .

CDR3nt: TGTGCCAGTTCGCAGGGGGAGTACATTCAGTACTTC
CDR3aa: CASSQGEYIQYF
v_gene: TRBV2
j_gene: TRBJ2-4
abundance: few
d_gene: TRBD1

CDR3nt: TGTGCCAGCAGCACACACCTCGGGGGGGCTCAGACAGATACGCAGTATTTT
CDR3aa: CASSTHLGGAQTDTQYF
v_gene: TRBV7-2
j_gene: TRBJ2-3
abundance: .
d_gene: TRBD2

CDR3nt: TGCGCCAGCAGCTTTCGTAAAGGGGAGGACGGCTACACCTTC
CDR3aa: CASSFRKGEDGYTF
v_gene: TRBV5-1
j_gene: TRBJ1-2
abundance: .
d_gene: .

CDR3nt: TGTGCCAGTGAGACTAGCGGGGGGGCTTACGAGCAGTACTTC
CDR3aa: CASETSGGAYEQYF
v_gene: TRBV6-1
j_gene: TRBJ2-7
abundance: .
d_gene: TRBD2

CDR3nt: TGCGCCAGCAGCCAAGTGCAGGGCAGGGATATTTACGAGCAGTACTTC
CDR3aa: CASSQVQGRDIYEQYF
v_gene: TRBV4-3
j_gene: TRBJ2-7
abundance: .
d_gene: .

CDR3nt: TGCGCCAGCAGCTTAAGGGACAACGGTGAAAAACTGTTTTTT
CDR3aa: CASSLRDNGEKLFF
v_gene: TRBV5-1
j_gene: TRBJ1-4
abundance: .
d_gene: .

CDR3nt: TGTGCCAGCAGCTTCCTTGACGAGCAGTACTTC
CDR3aa: CASSFLDEQYF
v_gene: TRBV7-2
j_gene: TRBJ2-7
abundance: .
d_gene: .

CDR3nt: TGTGCCAGCAGCTTGTCCCAGGATGAAGCTTTCTTT
CDR3aa: CASSLSQDEAFF
v_gene: TRBV5-6
j_gene: TRBJ1-1
abundance: .
d_gene: .

CDR3nt: TGTGCCAGCAGCCGTGAATTGTCTGCTCCTGAGAGGCAGTTCTTC
CDR3aa: CASSRELSAPERQFF
v_gene: TRBV5-4
j_gene: TRBJ2-1
abundance: .
d_gene: .

CDR3nt: TGTGCCAGCAGACCCTTTGGGCAACATGAGCAGTTCTTC
CDR3aa: CASRPFGQHEQFF
v_gene: TRBV2
j_gene: TRBJ2-1
abundance: few
d_gene: .

CDR3nt: TGCGCCAGCAGCCAAGATAGCGGATCACACTCCTATAATTCACCCCTCCACTTT
CDR3aa: CASSQDSGSHSYNSPLHF
v_gene: TRBV4-1
j_gene: TRBJ1-6
abundance: .
d_gene: .

CDR3nt: TGTGCCAGTACCCAGGGACTAGCGGGGGTAAACACCGGGGAGCTGTTTTTT
CDR3aa: CASTQGLAGVNTGELFF
v_gene: TRBV19
j_gene: TRBJ2-2
abundance: .
d_gene: TRBD2

CDR3nt: TGTGCCAGCAGCTCGCCCTCAGGGTATACAGATACGCAGTATTTT
CDR3aa: CASSSPSGYTDTQYF
v_gene: TRBV7-9
j_gene: TRBJ2-3
abundance: .
d_gene: .

CDR3nt: TGTGCCAGCAGCCCCTGGGACAGGCAAGAAGCTTTCTTT
CDR3aa: CASSPWDRQEAFF
v_gene: TRBV5-4
j_gene: TRBJ1-1
abundance: .
d_gene: TRBD1

CDR3nt: TGTGCCAGCAGCCAATACCAGGGGGTTGTCGGAAACACCATATATTTT
CDR3aa: CASSQYQGVVGNTIYF
v_gene: TRBV14
j_gene: TRBJ1-3
abundance: .
d_gene: TRBD1

CDR3nt: TGTGCCAGCAAGGAGGAGGGGGCCACCGGGGAGCTGTTTTTT
CDR3aa: CASKEEGATGELFF
v_gene: TRBV10-3
j_gene: TRBJ2-2
abundance: few
d_gene: .

CDR3nt: TGTGCTAGTGGGGCCGGGGGTGTTAGGGGCTACACCTTC
CDR3aa: CASGAGGVRGYTF
v_gene: TRBV12-5
j_gene: TRBJ1-2
abundance: .
d_gene: .

CDR3nt: TGTGCCAGTAGGGAGGAGGGTAATACGAACACCATATATTTT
CDR3aa: CASREEGNTNTIYF
v_gene: TRBV19
j_gene: TRBJ1-3
abundance: .
d_gene: .

CDR3nt: TGCGCCAGCAGCCAAGTGGGGGCCAGTGGAAACACCATATATTTT
CDR3aa: CASSQVGASGNTIYF
v_gene: TRBV4-1
j_gene: TRBJ1-3
abundance: once
d_gene: .

CDR3nt: TGTGCCAGCAGCTTGGTAGGCAGGATGAACACTGAAGCTTTCTTT
CDR3aa: CASSLVGRMNTEAFF
v_gene: TRBV5-8
j_gene: TRBJ1-1
abundance: .
d_gene: .

CDR3nt: TGTGCCAGCTCACCGGCAGATAATCAGCCCCAGCATTTT
CDR3aa: CASSPADNQPQHF
v_gene: TRBV18
j_gene: TRBJ1-5
abundance: .
d_gene: .

CDR3nt: TGTGCCAGCACAAGGGGGGGATCGGAGACCCAGTACTTC
CDR3aa: CASTRGGSETQYF
v_gene: TRBV6-6
j_gene: TRBJ2-5
abundance: few
d_gene: .

CDR3nt: TGTGCCAGCAGTGCAGAAGGGGTAGGGACAGATACGCAGTATTTT
CDR3aa: CASSAEGVGTDTQYF
v_gene: TRBV2
j_gene: TRBJ2-3
abundance: .
d_gene: .

CDR3nt: TGCGCCAGCAGCCAAGATACTTCGGGGAACTATGGCTACACCTTC
CDR3aa: CASSQDTSGNYGYTF
v_gene: TRBV4-3
j_gene: TRBJ1-2
abundance: .
d_gene: .

CDR3nt: TGCAGCCTTAACCCCCCAGGGTACACTGAAGCTTTCTTT
CDR3aa: CSLNPPGYTEAFF
v_gene: TRBV29-1
j_gene: TRBJ1-1
abundance: .
d_gene: .

CDR3nt: TGTGCCAGCTCAGGAGTCGTAGCCTACGAGCAGTACTTC
CDR3aa: CASSGVVAYEQYF
v_gene: TRBV18
j_gene: TRBJ2-7
abundance: .
d_gene: .

CDR3nt: TGTGCCAGCAGTGTGTCTTACGGGGGGAAGAGCTCCTACAATGAGCAGTTCTTC
CDR3aa: CASSVSYGGKSSYNEQFF
v_gene: TRBV6-1
j_gene: TRBJ2-1
abundance: .
d_gene: TRBD2

CDR3nt: TGTGCCAGCTCCTCCGGGATTCAAGAGACCCAGTACTTC
CDR3aa: CASSSGIQETQYF
v_gene: TRBV18
j_gene: TRBJ2-5
abundance: .
d_gene: .

CDR3nt: TGTGCCAGCAGTCAAAGGACCGTAGGAGGGGGCAATCAGCCCCAGCATTTT
CDR3aa: CASSQRTVGGGNQPQHF
v_gene: TRBV27
j_gene: TRBJ1-5
abundance: .
d_gene: .

CDR3nt: TGCAGCGTTGAATGGCGGGGGGATTCTAGCACAGATACGCAGTATTTT
CDR3aa: CSVEWRGDSSTDTQYF
v_gene: TRBV29-1
j_gene: TRBJ2-3
abundance: .
d_gene: TRBD2

CDR3nt: TGTGCCAGCAGCGATCGTCGCAGAGGGATGGACACTGAAGCTTTCTTT
CDR3aa: CASSDRRRGMDTEAFF
v_gene: TRBV7-9
j_gene: TRBJ1-1
abundance: .
d_gene: .

CDR3nt: TGTGCCAGCAGTTTACAGGGTACCTATGGCTACACCTTC
CDR3aa: CASSLQGTYGYTF
v_gene: TRBV27
j_gene: TRBJ1-2
abundance: once
d_gene: .

CDR3nt: TGTGCCAGCACGACCGGGACAGGGGGATCCTATAATTCACCCCTCCACTTT
CDR3aa: CASTTGTGGSYNSPLHF
v_gene: TRBV2
j_gene: TRBJ1-6
abundance: once
d_gene: TRBD1

CDR3nt: TGTGCCAGCAGCTTAGCCGGACAGGGTGGTGGCTACACCTTC
CDR3aa: CASSLAGQGGGYTF
v_gene: TRBV7-9
j_gene: TRBJ1-2
abundance: few
d_gene: TRBD1

CDR3nt: TGTGCCAGTACTCCACGTTCCACAGGTACGCAGTATTTT
CDR3aa: CASTPRSTGTQYF
v_gene: TRBV27
j_gene: TRBJ2-3
abundance: .
d_gene: .

CDR3nt: TGTGCCAGCAGCTCGTCAACAGGAATGGATGGCTACACCTTC
CDR3aa: CASSSSTGMDGYTF
v_gene: TRBV13
j_gene: TRBJ1-2
abundance: .
d_gene: .

CDR3nt: TGCAGCGTTGAAGATGAGTCTCTGGGCTACACCTTC
CDR3aa: CSVEDESLGYTF
v_gene: TRBV29-1
j_gene: TRBJ1-2
abundance: .
d_gene: .

CDR3nt: TGTGCCAGCAGTTACGACAGGGTCGGTGAAGCTTTCTTT
CDR3aa: CASSYDRVGEAFF
v_gene: TRBV6-5
j_gene: TRBJ1-1
abundance: .
d_gene: TRBD1

CDR3nt: TGTGCCAGCAGTTTTCTCGGGACAGAAAAGGAAAAACTGTTTTTT
CDR3aa: CASSFLGTEKEKLFF
v_gene: TRBV2
j_gene: TRBJ1-4
abundance: .
d_gene: TRBD1

CDR3nt: TGTTCCAGCAGCCCCGCGACCTACGAGCAGTACTTC
CDR3aa: CSSSPATYEQYF
v_gene: TRBV7-9
j_gene: TRBJ2-7
abundance: .
d_gene: .

CDR3nt: TGTGCCAGCAGCCGGATGGCCGGGACTGAAGCTTTCTTT
CDR3aa: CASSRMAGTEAFF
v_gene: TRBV14
j_gene: TRBJ1-1
abundance: .
d_gene: .

CDR3nt: TGTGCCATAGGGAGGAACACTGAAGCTTTCTTT
CDR3aa: CAIGRNTEAFF
v_gene: TRBV10-3
j_gene: TRBJ1-1
abundance: .
d_gene: .

CDR3nt: TGTGCCAGCAGCTCGGGGAGTGGTTATGGCTACACCTTC
CDR3aa: CASSSGSGYGYTF
v_gene: TRBV5-6
j_gene: TRBJ1-2
abundance: .
d_gene: .

CDR3nt: TGTGCCAGCAGCCTGGGGGACAGGATCGGTCCAGAGACCCAGTACTTC
CDR3aa: CASSLGDRIGPETQYF
v_gene: TRBV11-3
j_gene: TRBJ2-5
abundance: .
d_gene: TRBD1

CDR3nt: TGTGCCAGTAGTACCCCTTTTAACGCGACCCCCGGGACAGGGTTTGGCTACACCTTC
CDR3aa: CASSTPFNATPGTGFGYTF
v_gene: TRBV19
j_gene: TRBJ1-2
abundance: .
d_gene: TRBD1

CDR3nt: TGTGCCAGTAGTAGACTCGATCAGCCCCAGCATTTT
CDR3aa: CASSRLDQPQHF
v_gene: TRBV19
j_gene: TRBJ1-5
abundance: .
d_gene: .

CDR3nt: TGTGCCAGCTCACCTTACAGGGGTGGCGATGAAAAACTGTTTTTT
CDR3aa: CASSPYRGGDEKLFF
v_gene: TRBV18
j_gene: TRBJ1-4
abundance: .
d_gene: TRBD1

CDR3nt: TGTGCCAGCAGGGAGAAGCAAAATAAGAACGAGCAGTACTTC
CDR3aa: CASREKQNKNEQYF
v_gene: TRBV6-5
j_gene: TRBJ2-7
abundance: .
d_gene: .